Listed below are T cell receptor beta chains from one sample, sequenced in a study of blood T cell repertoires in COVID-19. TCRdb's table, derived via immunoSEQ multiplex PCR, lists solely in-frame clones and lacks some. Here the sample spans around 700,000 clones, about 90% being singletons. The specimen was peripheral blood. These receptors all stem from a woman in her late teens or twenties with acute or convalescent COVID-19. CDR3s include the opening cysteine and the closing phenylalanine or tryptophan. The order of the fields is D gene, clone size, J gene, V gene, CDR3 DNA, CDR3 protein. D genes are given only for firm matches. Clone size is shown for a subset of rows, as once, few, many or a class of expanded clone.

D: .; size: .; J: TRBJ1-1; V: TRBV19; DNA: TGTGCCAGTACCGAGTATGTCGGGTTGGGGAACACTGAAGCTTTCTTT; CDR3: CASTEYVGLGNTEAFF
D: .; size: .; J: TRBJ1-1; V: TRBV6-4; DNA: TGTGCCAGCAGTGACTCCGGGGGGTCCACTGAAGCTTTCTTT; CDR3: CASSDSGGSTEAFF
D: .; size: .; J: TRBJ1-5; V: TRBV15; DNA: TGTGCCACCAGCAGCACCCGGACGGGAGAAAATCAGCCCCAGCATTTT; CDR3: CATSSTRTGENQPQHF
D: .; size: .; J: TRBJ1-2; V: TRBV20-1; DNA: TGCAGTGCTAGAGTTATCTATGGCTACACCTTC; CDR3: CSARVIYGYTF
D: TRBD1; size: .; J: TRBJ1-2; V: TRBV3-1/TRBV3-2; DNA: TGTGCCAGCAGCCCCCGGACAGGGGGCACGGATGGCTACACCTTC; CDR3: CASSPRTGGTDGYTF
D: .; size: once; J: TRBJ1-2; V: TRBV11-2; DNA: TGTGCCAGCAGCCCCCTACAGGGTTTTGGAGGCTACACCTTC; CDR3: CASSPLQGFGGYTF
D: .; size: .; J: TRBJ1-1; V: TRBV6-5; DNA: TGTGCCAGCAGTTATCGGTCATTAGAAGCTTTCTTT; CDR3: CASSYRSLEAFF
D: TRBD1; size: .; J: TRBJ1-1; V: TRBV19; DNA: TGTGCCAGTAGTCCCTGGGACAGGGAAAATGCAGCTTTCTTT; CDR3: CASSPWDRENAAFF
D: .; size: .; J: TRBJ1-1; V: TRBV6-5; DNA: TGTGCCAGCAGCCGCACGGGCAGTCGGGGAGCTTTCTTT; CDR3: CASSRTGSRGAFF
D: .; size: .; J: TRBJ1-1; V: TRBV4-1; DNA: TGCGCCAGCAGCCAAGGAGGGAACACTGAAGCTTTCTTT; CDR3: CASSQGGNTEAFF
D: TRBD2; size: .; J: TRBJ2-1; V: TRBV24-1; DNA: TGTGCCACCAGTGATTCTCCGCTAGCGGGGGGGCAGTTCTTC; CDR3: CATSDSPLAGGQFF
D: TRBD1; size: .; J: TRBJ1-2; V: TRBV4-1; DNA: TGCGCCAGCAGCCATACGACAGGGCACTATGGCTACACCTTC; CDR3: CASSHTTGHYGYTF
D: TRBD2; size: .; J: TRBJ2-1; V: TRBV13; DNA: TGTGCCAGCAGCTTAAATCTGGGGGGGAATCCTACTGATGAGCAGTTCTTC; CDR3: CASSLNLGGNPTDEQFF
D: .; size: .; J: TRBJ1-5; V: TRBV3-1/TRBV3-2; DNA: TGTGCCAGCAGTAAAAACACGGGGTTCGGTCAGCCCCAGCATTTT; CDR3: CASSKNTGFGQPQHF
D: TRBD1; size: .; J: TRBJ1-2; V: TRBV2; DNA: TGTGCCAGCAGCAGGGACAGCAACTATGGCTACACCTTC; CDR3: CASSRDSNYGYTF
D: TRBD1; size: .; J: TRBJ1-6; V: TRBV2; DNA: TGTGCCAGCAGTAGAACCGGGACAAGGGGGCAGAATTCACCCCTCCACTTT; CDR3: CASSRTGTRGQNSPLHF
D: .; size: .; J: TRBJ1-5; V: TRBV19; DNA: TGTGCCAGTAGTCAAGGACAGCTTAATCAGCCCCAGCATTTT; CDR3: CASSQGQLNQPQHF
D: .; size: .; J: TRBJ2-5; V: TRBV7-9; DNA: TGTGCCAGCAGCTTAGGGGGGGTCGAAGAGACCCAGTACTTC; CDR3: CASSLGGVEETQYF
D: .; size: .; J: TRBJ1-2; V: TRBV29-1; DNA: TGCAGCGTTGAAGGGGCCGCGGAGGACCCTAACTATGGCTACACCTTC; CDR3: CSVEGAAEDPNYGYTF
D: .; size: .; J: TRBJ2-5; V: TRBV15; DNA: TGTGCCACCGGACAGTACCAAGAGACCCAGTACTTC; CDR3: CATGQYQETQYF
D: TRBD1; size: .; J: TRBJ1-2; V: TRBV7-2; DNA: TGTGCCAGCAGCTCGACTGGGACAGGGGTGAACTATGGCTACACCTTC; CDR3: CASSSTGTGVNYGYTF
D: .; size: once; J: TRBJ1-2; V: TRBV7-2; DNA: TGTGCCAGCAGCGCGCGACAAGGTATTTCCTACACCTTC; CDR3: CASSARQGISYTF
D: TRBD2; size: .; J: TRBJ2-2; V: TRBV7-7; DNA: TGTGCCAGCAGCCTTAGCGGGGGTTACACCGGGGAGCTGTTTTTT; CDR3: CASSLSGGYTGELFF
D: .; size: .; J: TRBJ1-4; V: TRBV11-2; DNA: TGTGCCAGCAGCGAATTCGGGGGTAATGAAAAACTGTTTTTT; CDR3: CASSEFGGNEKLFF
D: TRBD1; size: .; J: TRBJ1-2; V: TRBV6-5; DNA: TGTGCCAGCAGCCTAACTACAGGGGTCTATGGCTACACCTTC; CDR3: CASSLTTGVYGYTF
D: TRBD1; size: .; J: TRBJ2-7; V: TRBV7-2; DNA: TGTGCCAGCAGCTTAGGATTCATCGGGGACAGGGTCTACGAGCAGTACTTC; CDR3: CASSLGFIGDRVYEQYF
D: TRBD1; size: .; J: TRBJ1-2; V: TRBV6-5; DNA: TGTGCCAGCAGTTCGGACAGGGCCTTCTATGGCTACACCTTC; CDR3: CASSSDRAFYGYTF
D: .; size: .; J: TRBJ1-5; V: TRBV4-2; DNA: TGTGCCAGCAGCCGCGAACAGGGTCGCAATCAGCCCCAGCATTTT; CDR3: CASSREQGRNQPQHF
D: TRBD1; size: .; J: TRBJ1-1; V: TRBV7-8; DNA: TGTGCCAGCAGCTTAGCCGGGACAGGGGTTCGTGTCGATGAAGCTTTCTTT; CDR3: CASSLAGTGVRVDEAFF
D: TRBD1; size: .; J: TRBJ1-1; V: TRBV24-1; DNA: TGTGCCACCAGTGACCCACGACAGGGGGACACTGAAGCTTTCTTT; CDR3: CATSDPRQGDTEAFF
D: .; size: .; J: TRBJ2-1; V: TRBV6-7; DNA: TGTGCCAGCAGTTACCACGGGGGTCCGCCCTACAATGAGCAGTTCTTC; CDR3: CASSYHGGPPYNEQFF
D: .; size: once; J: TRBJ1-2; V: TRBV6-5; DNA: TGTGCCAGCAGTTACTCGGCGGACACATCCTACACCTTC; CDR3: CASSYSADTSYTF
D: TRBD1; size: .; J: TRBJ2-1; V: TRBV2; DNA: TGTGCCAGCAGTGAAGTAGGGCCGGGACAGGGGTACAATGAGCAGTTCTTC; CDR3: CASSEVGPGQGYNEQFF
D: .; size: .; J: TRBJ1-5; V: TRBV5-6; DNA: TGTGCCAGCAGCTTTTCGACAGGATCGAATCAGCCCCAGCATTTT; CDR3: CASSFSTGSNQPQHF
D: TRBD1; size: .; J: TRBJ1-1; V: TRBV12-5; DNA: TGTGCTAGTGGTTTGGTCTTGGGCAGGGGGCGAGAAGCTTTCTTT; CDR3: CASGLVLGRGREAFF
D: .; size: .; J: TRBJ2-5; V: TRBV6-2/TRBV6-3; DNA: TGTGCCAGTAGCTCCCGAGAGACCCAGTACTTC; CDR3: CASSSRETQYF
D: .; size: .; J: TRBJ1-2; V: TRBV2; DNA: TGTGCCAGCAGTCCCAGAAACTATGGCTACACCTTC; CDR3: CASSPRNYGYTF
D: TRBD2; size: .; J: TRBJ2-4; V: TRBV15; DNA: TGTGCCACCGGGAGGGTTGGAGGGGAGGCCAAAAACATTCAGTACTTC; CDR3: CATGRVGGEAKNIQYF